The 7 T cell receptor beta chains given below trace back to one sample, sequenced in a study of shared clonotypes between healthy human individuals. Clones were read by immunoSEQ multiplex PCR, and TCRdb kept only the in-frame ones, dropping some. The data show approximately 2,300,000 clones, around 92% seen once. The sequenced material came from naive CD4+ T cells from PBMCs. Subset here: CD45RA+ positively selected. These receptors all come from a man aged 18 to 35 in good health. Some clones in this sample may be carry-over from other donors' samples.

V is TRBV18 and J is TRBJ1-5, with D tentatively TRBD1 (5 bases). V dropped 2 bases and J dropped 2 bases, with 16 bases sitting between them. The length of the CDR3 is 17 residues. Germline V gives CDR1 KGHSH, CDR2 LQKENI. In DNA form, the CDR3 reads TGTGCCAGCTCACCATGGACCGGGGCTGGTGGCAATCAGCCCCAGCATTTT. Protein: CASSPWTGAGGNQPQHF.

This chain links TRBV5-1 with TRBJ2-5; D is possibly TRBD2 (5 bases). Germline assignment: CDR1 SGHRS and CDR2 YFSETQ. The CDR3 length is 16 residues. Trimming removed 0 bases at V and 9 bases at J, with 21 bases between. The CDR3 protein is CASSLAATSGVMAQYF. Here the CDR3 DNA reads TGCGCCAGCAGCTTGGCCGCGACATCCGGGGTGATGGCCCAGTACTTC. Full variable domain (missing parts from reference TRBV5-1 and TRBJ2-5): KAGVTQTPRYLIKTRGQQVTLSCSPISGHRSVSWYQQTPGQGLQFLFEYFSETQRNKGNFPGRFSGRQFSNSRSEMNVSTLELGDSALYLCASSLAATSGVMAQYFGPGTRLLVL.

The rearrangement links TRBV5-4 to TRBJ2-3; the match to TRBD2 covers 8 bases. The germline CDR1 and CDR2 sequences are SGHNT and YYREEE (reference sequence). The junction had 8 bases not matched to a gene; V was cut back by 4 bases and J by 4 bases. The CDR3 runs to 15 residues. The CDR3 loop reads CASSPAGTRADTQYF. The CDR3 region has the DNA TGTGCCAGCAGCCCAGCCGGGACTAGGGCAGATACGCAGTATTTT.

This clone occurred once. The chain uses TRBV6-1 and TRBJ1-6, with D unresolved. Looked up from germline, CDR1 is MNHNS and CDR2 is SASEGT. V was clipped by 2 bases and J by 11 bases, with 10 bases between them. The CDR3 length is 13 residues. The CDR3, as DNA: TGTGCCAGCAGTGAAACGTCCATGACACCCCTCCACTTT. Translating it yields CASSETSMTPLHF.

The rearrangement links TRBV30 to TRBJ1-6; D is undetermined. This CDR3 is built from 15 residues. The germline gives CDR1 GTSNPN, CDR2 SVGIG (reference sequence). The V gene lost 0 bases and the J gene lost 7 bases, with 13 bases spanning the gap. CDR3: CAWSVGRAENSPLHF. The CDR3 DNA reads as TGTGCCTGGAGTGTAGGTAGGGCGGAGAATTCACCCCTCCACTTT.

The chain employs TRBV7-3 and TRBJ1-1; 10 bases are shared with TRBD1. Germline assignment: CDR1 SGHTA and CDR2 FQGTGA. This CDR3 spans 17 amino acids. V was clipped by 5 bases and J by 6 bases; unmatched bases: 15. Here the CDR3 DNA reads TGTGCCAGCAGCACATTTATAACGGCCGGGACAGGGGCTGAAGCTTTCTTT. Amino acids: CASSTFITAGTGAEAFF.

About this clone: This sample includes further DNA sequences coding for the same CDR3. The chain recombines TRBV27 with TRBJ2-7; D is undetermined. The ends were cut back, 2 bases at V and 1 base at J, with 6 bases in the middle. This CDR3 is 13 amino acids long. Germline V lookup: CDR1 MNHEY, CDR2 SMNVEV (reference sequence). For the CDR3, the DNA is TGTGCCAGCAGTTTAGGGCCATCCTACGAGCAGTACTTC. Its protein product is CASSLGPSYEQYF.